These 15 T cell receptor beta chains were all obtained from the same sample, sequenced in a study of T cells in Graves' hyperthyroidism and ophthalmopathy. Regions amplified from RNA transcripts were the TCR beta CDR3 regions. HTBI primers were the set used in a first-round RT-PCR of the TCR CDR3. TCRdb re-called the multiplex PCR reads with MiXCR, one entry per CDR3 protein. Found here are fewer than 500,000 distinct CDR3 sequences, roughly 14% of them singletons; the top ten hold over 10%. The sequenced sample consisted of blood. Receptors were obtained from a man younger than 35 with Graves' ophthalmopathy.

This clonotype was detected many times. The J gene is TRBJ1-2, the V gene TRBV6-5; D call uncertain. The CDR3 covers 12 residues. The V gene's germline CDR1 is MNHEY and CDR2 SVGAGI. Trimming took 0 bases from V and 7 from J, leaving 6 bases between them. CDR3 in amino acids: CASSYSGFGYTF. The CDR3 DNA sequence: TGTGCCAGCAGTTACTCGGGTTTTGGCTACACCTTC.

Ten or more counts support this clonotype. The chain is built from TRBV20-1 and TRBJ1-2; D remains unclear. There are 12 residues in the CDR3. CDR1 is DFQATT and CDR2 is SNEGSKA in the germline V gene (reference sequence). Trimming pared 6 bases from V and 2 bases from J, leaving 10 bases between. As DNA, the CDR3 is TGCAGTGCCGGGCCCCAAAACTATGGCTACACCTTC. Encoded protein: CSAGPQNYGYTF.

This clonotype was picked up many times. V is TRBV15 and J is TRBJ1-2; no clear D gene. Germline CDR1 is LNHNV and CDR2 is YYDKDF (reference sequence). V was clipped by 5 bases and J by 4 bases, with 8 bases between them. The CDR3 is 12 residues long. The CDR3 reads CATSLSSYGYTF. The CDR3 DNA reads TGTGCCACCAGCTTATCTAGCTATGGCTACACCTTC.

The sample holds many counts of this clonotype. The rearrangement uses TRBV5-1 and TRBJ1-1; D is undetermined. Germline V lookup: CDR1 SGHRS, CDR2 YFSETQ. The ends were cut back, 3 bases at V and 1 base at J, with 7 bases in the middle. The CDR3 extends over 13 amino acids. The CDR3 here is CASSSTANTEAFF. The CDR3, as DNA: TGCGCCAGCAGCTCAACAGCGAACACTGAAGCTTTCTTT.

This clonotype was observed a handful of times. J is TRBJ2-3 and V is TRBV27; TRBD1 matches 7 bases. The CDR3 sequence is 14 residues long. J was trimmed by 6 bases and V by 1 base; bases with no gene match: 4. Germline V gene lookup returns CDR1 MNHEY and CDR2 SMNVEV (reference sequence). The DNA of the CDR3 is TGTGCCAGCAGTTTATTTAAGGGGGCGGATACGCAGTATTTT. This codes for CASSLFKGADTQYF.

This clonotype was recorded at least ten times. The gene calls are TRBV11-2 and TRBJ2-1; 7 nucleotides align to TRBD2. J lost 8 bases, V lost 1 base, and 8 bases had no gene match. Per the germline V gene, CDR1 is SGHAT and CDR2 is FQNNGV. This CDR3 is built from 15 residues. CDR3 sequence (DNA): TGTGCCAGCAGCTTAGCTCCGGGAGGTTTTGATGAGCAGTTCTTC. It yields the protein CASSLAPGGFDEQFF.

Only a few counts were recorded for this clonotype. V usage is TRBV4-1 and J usage is TRBJ2-5, with TRBD2 matching 12 bases. J was trimmed by 5 bases and V by 4 bases; bases with no gene match: 5. CDR1 is MGHRA, CDR2 YSYEKL, per germline. The CDR3 covers 15 residues. CDR3 in amino acids: CASSPRLAGAETQYF. The CDR3, as DNA: TGCGCCAGCAGCCCCAGACTAGCGGGAGCTGAGACCCAGTACTTC.

This clonotype was counted many times. The V gene is TRBV3-1, the J gene TRBJ1-5; D is ambiguous. The CDR3 runs 15 residues. Trimming removed 1 base from V and 6 bases from J, with 13 bases in between. Looked up from germline, CDR1 is LGHDT and CDR2 is YNNKEL (reference sequence). CDR3 sequence (DNA): TGTGCCAGCAGCCAAGGGCCAGGTGTTTCTCAGCCCCAGCATTTT. Protein sequence: CASSQGPGVSQPQHF. Full variable domain (missing parts from reference TRBV3-1 and TRBJ1-5): DTAVSQTPKYLVTQMGNDKSIKCEQNLGHDTMYWYKQDSKKFLKIMFSYNNKELIINETVPNRFSPKSPDKAHLNLHINSLELGDSAVYFCASSQGPGVSQPQHFGDGTRLSIL.

This clonotype was found many times. Compared with germline, one end of the junction differs, possibly owing to a read error. The genes are TRBV7-9 and TRBJ1-5, with 9 bases fitting TRBD1. This CDR3 has 18 amino acids. Germline V gene data show CDR1 as SEHNR and CDR2 as FQNEAQ (reference sequence). The CDR3 DNA follows: TGTGCCAGCAGCGTAGCTTGGACAGGGGACTTTAGCAATCAGCCCCAGCATTTT. Translation gives CASSVAWTGDFSNQPQHF.

This clonotype occurred many times. The CDR3 is CASSYGIPMSNQPQHF. Here the CDR3 DNA reads TGTGCCAGCAGTTACGGAATACCAATGAGCAATCAGCCCCAGCATTTT. The chain joins TRBV6-6 to TRBJ1-5; D not resolved. Germline lookup yields CDR1 MNHNY and CDR2 SVGAGI (reference sequence). The CDR3 runs 16 residues. V shed 2 bases and J shed 1 base, with 12 bases lying between them.

This clonotype has ten or more counts. This rearrangement joins TRBV7-9 to TRBJ2-7; 9 bases fit TRBD1. The CDR3 consists of 14 residues. Germline CDR1 reads SEHNR; CDR2 reads FQNEAQ (reference sequence). With V trimmed by 5 bases and J by 4 bases, 6 bases remained unmatched. DNA of the CDR3: TGTGCCAGCAGCGGGGGACAGGGAGGGTACGAGCAGTACTTC. Its translation: CASSGGQGGYEQYF.

This clonotype occurred a few times. The chain links TRBV5-4 to TRBJ1-5; no reliable D call. Trimming took 3 bases from V and 7 from J, leaving 14 bases between them. Per germline, CDR1 SGHNT and CDR2 YYREEE (reference sequence). The length of the CDR3 is 14 residues. The CDR3 DNA reads as TGTGCCAGCAGCTCGGGCGGGTCCCTCCAGCCCCAGCATTTT. Translating gives CASSSGGSLQPQHF.

The table lists this clonotype with many counts. The rearrangement joins TRBV18 to TRBJ2-1, with 7 positions matching TRBD1. V dropped 0 bases and J dropped 3; count of bases not matched to a gene: 2. Germline loops: CDR1 KGHSH, CDR2 LQKENI. The CDR3 covers 15 residues. Here the CDR3 reads CASSPPRTGYNEQFF. CDR3 in DNA: TGTGCCAGCTCACCACCGAGGACAGGCTACAATGAGCAGTTCTTC.

This clonotype was detected many times. The chain is built from TRBV3-1 and TRBJ2-3; 12 bases agree with TRBD2. The CDR3 has 17 amino acids. V was clipped by 4 bases and J by 6 bases; unmatched bases: 11. CDR1 and CDR2 from the germline V gene are LGHDT and YNNKEL (reference sequence). The CDR3 coding sequence is TGTGCCAGCAGCCGCTTGGCTAGCGGGGGGGCTAGGGATACGCAGTATTTT. It is translated as CASSRLASGGARDTQYF.

Points on this clonotype: A much larger clone lies one base from this, so it may be a read error. The chain joins TRBV20-1 to TRBJ2-1; D is perhaps TRBD2 (6 bases). Germline V gives CDR1 DFQATT, CDR2 SNEGSKA (reference sequence). V dropped 3 bases and J dropped 2 bases, with 20 bases sitting between them. The CDR3 is 17 amino acids. CDR3 amino acids: CSARDPISGTPYNEQFF. The CDR3 DNA reads as TGCAGTGCTAGGGACCCAATTAGCGGAACCCCCTACAATGAGCAGTTCTTC.